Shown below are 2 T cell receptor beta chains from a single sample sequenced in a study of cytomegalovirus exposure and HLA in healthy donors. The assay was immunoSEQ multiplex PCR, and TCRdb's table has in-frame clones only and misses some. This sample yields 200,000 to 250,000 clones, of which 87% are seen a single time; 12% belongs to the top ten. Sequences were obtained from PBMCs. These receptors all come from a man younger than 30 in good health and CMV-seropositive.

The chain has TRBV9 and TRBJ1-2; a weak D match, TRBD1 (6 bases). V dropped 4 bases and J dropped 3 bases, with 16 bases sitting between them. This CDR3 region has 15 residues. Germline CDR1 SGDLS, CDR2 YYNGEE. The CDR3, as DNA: TGTGCCAGCAGCCCCGGACAGCCCCGTGACTATGGCTACACCTTC. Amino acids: CASSPGQPRDYGYTF.

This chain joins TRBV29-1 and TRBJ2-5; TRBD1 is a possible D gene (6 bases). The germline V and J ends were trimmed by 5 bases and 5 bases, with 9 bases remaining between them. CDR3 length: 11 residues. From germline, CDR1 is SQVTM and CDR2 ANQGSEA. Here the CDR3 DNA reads TGCAGCGTTACAGGGCCTGAGACCCAGTACTTC. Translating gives CSVTGPETQYF.